This passage covers 13 T cell receptor beta chains from one sample sequenced in a study of blood T cell repertoires in COVID-19 (dated by TCRdb to 2018 to 2020). Libraries were built with the immunoSEQ multiplex PCR assay. TCRdb retrieved this table from immuneACCESS and kept in-frame rearrangements only. Not all clones are present; in checked studies, unresolved V genes account for under half, and no reason is known for the remainder. This sample has around 170,000 clones in its table, and under 90% of those were observed once. Around 12% of the sample comes from the top ten. Sequenced sample: PBMCs or T cells enriched from blood (not recorded which). These TCRs come from a man over 45 who had recovered from COVID-19.

This chain joins TRBV4-1 and TRBJ1-1; TRBD1 is a possible D gene (5 bases). The CDR3 is 14 residues long. Germline V gene sequence: CDR1 MGHRA, CDR2 YSYEKL. Trimming left V 2 bases short and J 5 bases short, with 12 bases between. The CDR3 DNA follows: TGCGCCAGCAGCCAAAAAGTGGACACTACTGAAGCTTTCTTT. Translating gives CASSQKVDTTEAFF.

This clone was seen only once. The V and J genes are TRBV10-1 and TRBJ1-3, with a tentative D call TRBD1 (5 bases). Deletions cut 3 bases from V and 6 bases from J, with 15 bases between. Germline V gene sequence: CDR1 WNHNN, CDR2 SYGVQD (reference sequence). This CDR3 spans 15 amino acids. The CDR3 DNA reads TGCGCCAGCAGTGAAGACAGAAACACCGTAAACACCATATATTTT. As protein: CASSEDRNTVNTIYF.

The rearrangement links TRBV14 to TRBJ1-4; 8 positions agree with TRBD1. The germline gives CDR1 SGHDN, CDR2 FVKESK. Unmatched junction bases numbered 6, after V lost 4 bases and J lost 8 bases. CDR3 length: 14 amino acids. CDR3 residues: CASSPRTGREKLFF. CDR3 bases: TGTGCCAGCAGCCCTCGGACAGGGCGAGAAAAACTGTTTTTT.

In this sample, this clone turned up once. This chain connects TRBV7-3 to TRBJ2-2; D gene uncertain. V lost 5 bases and J lost 1, with 8 bases in between. Germline V lookup: CDR1 SGHTA, CDR2 FQGTGA. CDR3 size: 14 residues. CDR3 coding DNA: TGTGCCAGCAGCGATGGCAGGAACACCGGGGAGCTGTTTTTT. It codes for CASSDGRNTGELFF.

The chain employs TRBV6-6 and TRBJ1-1; D not certain. Germline-derived CDR1 and CDR2 are MNHNY and SVGAGI (reference sequence). The CDR3 loop spans 10 amino acids. V was pared by 2 bases and J by 8 bases, with 3 bases between. CDR3 protein: CASSYGEAFF. CDR3 DNA sequence: TGTGCCAGCAGTTACGGCGAAGCTTTCTTT.

The J gene is TRBJ1-1, the V gene TRBV27, with D possibly TRBD1 on 6 matching bases. The CDR3 contains 13 residues. V lost 6 bases and J 7 bases, leaving 15 bases between the germline ends. The germline V gene encodes CDR1 MNHEY and CDR2 SMNVEV (reference sequence). CDR3 DNA: TGTGCCAGCAGGAGGGGGGCGGGAGGTGAAGCTTTCTTT. It translates to CASRRGAGGEAFF.

The J gene is TRBJ1-5, the V gene TRBV7-2; D possibly corresponds to TRBD1 (5 bases). Germline V gene sequence: CDR1 SGHTA, CDR2 FQGNSA. V lost 3 bases and J 6 bases, leaving 9 bases between the germline ends. CDR3 length equals 13 residues. This CDR3 reads CASSFDGGQPQHF. The CDR3 nucleotides read TGTGCCAGCAGCTTCGACGGGGGTCAGCCCCAGCATTTT. Filled out from reference TRBV7-2 and TRBJ1-5, the complete variable domain reads GAGVSQSPSNKVTEKGKDVELRCDPISGHTALYWYRQSLGQGLEFLIYFQGNSAPDKSGLPSDRFSAERTGGSVSTLTIQRTQQEDSAVYLCASSFDGGQPQHFGDGTRLSIL.

The J gene is TRBJ1-2, the V gene TRBV27; a weak D match, TRBD1 (6 bases). Trimming left V 6 bases short and J 3 bases short, with 20 bases between. CDR1 MNHEY and CDR2 SMNVEV come from the germline V gene (reference sequence). The CDR3 totals 16 residues. CDR3 in DNA: TGTGCCAGCAGCCCCTTCGACAGGTTAGGATACTATGGCTACACCTTC. Its protein product is CASSPFDRLGYYGYTF.

The chain uses TRBV5-1 and TRBJ2-7; 9 nucleotides agree with TRBD1. The germline V gene has CDR1 SGHRS and CDR2 YFSETQ. The trim removed 5 bases at V and 4 bases at J, leaving 4 bases unmatched. The CDR3 runs 13 residues. The CDR3 DNA sequence: TGCGCCAGCAGACGCGACAGGGGGTACGAGCAGTACTTC. It codes for CASRRDRGYEQYF. The full variable domain, with the rest looked up from reference TRBV5-1 and TRBJ2-7, is KAGVTQTPRYLIKTRGQQVTLSCSPISGHRSVSWYQQTPGQGLQFLFEYFSETQRNKGNFPGRFSGRQFSNSRSEMNVSTLELGDSALYLCASRRDRGYEQYFGPGTRLTVT.

The V call is TRBV5-1, the J call TRBJ1-6; 7 bases are a match to TRBD1. In germline, CDR1 is SGHRS, CDR2 YFSETQ. The junction had 5 bases not matched to a gene; V was cut back by 0 bases and J by 8 bases. There are 15 residues in the CDR3. Here the CDR3 reads CASSLDRGEHSPLHF. CDR3 sequence (DNA): TGCGCCAGCAGCTTGGACAGGGGTGAACATTCACCCCTCCACTTT.

This clone was detected a few times. For the CDR3, the DNA is TGTGCCAGCAGCCGGGCCGGGGAGCTGTTTTTT. Translating gives CASSRAGELFF. The rearrangement joins TRBV6-5 to TRBJ2-2; D is uncertain. Trimming removed 6 bases at V and 6 bases at J, with 5 bases between. The CDR3 runs 11 residues. The germline V gene has CDR1 MNHEY and CDR2 SVGAGI.

This rearrangement joins TRBV6-5 to TRBJ1-1; TRBD1 is a possible D gene (5 bases). CDR3 length: 14 residues. Looked up from germline, CDR1 is MNHEY and CDR2 is SVGAGI. V lost 6 bases, J lost 2 bases, and 13 bases lay in between. The CDR3 reads CASRVETVNTEAFF. CDR3 coding DNA: TGTGCCAGCAGGGTGGAGACAGTTAACACTGAAGCTTTCTTT.

The genes are TRBV7-6 and TRBJ2-7; TRBD1 matches at 9 bases. Germline CDR1 SGHVS, CDR2 FNYEAQ. Trimming cost V 5 bases and J 6 bases; bases outside gene matches: 17. This CDR3 is built from 17 residues. CDR3 loop: CASSAYWGDRESLEQYF. The DNA for the CDR3 is TGTGCCAGCAGCGCCTATTGGGGGGACAGGGAATCGCTCGAGCAGTACTTC.